This T cell receptor beta chain was sequenced during a study of Graves' ophthalmopathy and Graves' hyperthyroidism. The study's findings and limits: Most expanded thyroid clonotypes above 0.001 frequency also appeared in blood.

Investigators amplified TCR beta CDR3 regions from RNA transcripts. HTBI primers were employed in first-round RT-PCR, then a second-round multiplex PCR followed. TCRdb passed the multiplex PCR reads through MiXCR, listing each CDR3 protein once. The data contain roughly 610,000 distinct CDR3 sequences, approximately 22% of them singletons. Newly diagnosed hyperthyroidism donors, aged 18 to 65, duration under 2 months. As for this clonotype: Its specificity is not known.

The source is a woman between 18 and 30 years old with stable Graves' hyperthyroidism. Some clones in this sample may be carry-over from other donors' samples. Sample: peripheral blood.

CDR3 residues: CASSTVVDQYF. CDR3 in DNA: TGTGCCAGCAGCACGGTCGTCGATCAGTACTTC. The chain couples TRBV11-2 to TRBJ2-7, with unresolved D. V was shortened by 5 bases and J by 10 bases, with 12 bases between the two germline ends. The germline V gene encodes CDR1 SGHAT and CDR2 FQNNGV. This CDR3 region has 11 residues.